This paragraph reports one TCR beta chain. Its antigen is unknown. Libraries were prepared by immunoSEQ multiplex PCR; TCRdb keeps only in-frame clonotypes and omits some of them. Here the sample spans about 2.2 million clones, just over 90% being singletons. The data were obtained in a study of shared clonotypes between healthy human individuals. Study context: Each donor's CD4 naive and CD4 memory cells filled three plates apiece, CD8 naive two, and CD8 memory one. Study-wide results and caveats: Clonotype sharing across several donors was observed for around 5% of naive CD4 clonotypes. Estimated richness values were generally larger in naive subsets than in memory subsets.

Cells designated naive CD8 were CD45RO-negative and were positively selected for CCR7, with terminally differentiated effector memory CD45RA+ cells excluded. Input material: naive CD8+ T cells from PBMCs. The origin of this receptor is a man aged 18 to 29 in good health. Some clones in this sample may be carry-over from other donors' samples.

The chain's CDR3 is CASSLSDPRLEQYF. In DNA form, the CDR3 reads TGTGCCAGCAGTTTATCGGATCCCCGTTTGGAGCAGTACTTC. The V call is TRBV27, the J call TRBJ2-7; no definite D call. V lost 0 bases, J lost 7 bases, and 13 bases lay in between. The germline V gene has CDR1 MNHEY and CDR2 SMNVEV (reference sequence). The length of the CDR3 is 14 residues.